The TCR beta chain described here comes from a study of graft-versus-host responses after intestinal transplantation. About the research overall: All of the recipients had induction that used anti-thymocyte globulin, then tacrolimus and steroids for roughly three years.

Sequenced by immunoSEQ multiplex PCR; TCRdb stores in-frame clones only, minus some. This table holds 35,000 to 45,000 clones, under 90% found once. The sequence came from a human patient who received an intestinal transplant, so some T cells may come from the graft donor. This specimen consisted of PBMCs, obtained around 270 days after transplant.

The CDR3 bases are TGCAGTGCCCGGACAGGGCTCGAGCAGTACTTC. This gives the protein CSARTGLEQYF. The gene calls are TRBV20-1 and TRBJ2-7; 8 bases fit TRBD1. V trimming: 6 bases; J trimming: 6 bases; junction bases outside the gene matches: 4. Germline V gene lookup returns CDR1 DFQATT and CDR2 SNEGSKA (reference sequence). The CDR3 is 11 amino acids.